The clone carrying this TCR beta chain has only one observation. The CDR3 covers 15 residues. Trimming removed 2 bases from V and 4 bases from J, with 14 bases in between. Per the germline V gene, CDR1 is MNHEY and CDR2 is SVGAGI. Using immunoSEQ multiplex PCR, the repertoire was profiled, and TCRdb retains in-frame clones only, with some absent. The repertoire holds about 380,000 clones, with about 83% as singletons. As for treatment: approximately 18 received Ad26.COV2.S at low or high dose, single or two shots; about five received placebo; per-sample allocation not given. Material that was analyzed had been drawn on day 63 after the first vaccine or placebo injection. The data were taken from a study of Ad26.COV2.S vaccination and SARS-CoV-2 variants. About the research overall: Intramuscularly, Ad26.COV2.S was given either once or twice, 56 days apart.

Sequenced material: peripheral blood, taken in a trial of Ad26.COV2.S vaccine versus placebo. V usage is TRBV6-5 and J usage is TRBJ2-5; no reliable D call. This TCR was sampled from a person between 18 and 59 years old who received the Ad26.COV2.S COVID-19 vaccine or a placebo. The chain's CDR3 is CASSYHPGRPETQYF. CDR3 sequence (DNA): TGTGCCAGCAGTTACCACCCCGGGCGGCCAGAGACCCAGTACTTC.